This TCR beta chain emerged from a study of blood T cell repertoires in COVID-19. Study information: COVID-19 samples collected from the United States, Italy and Spain covered acute and convalescent phases. The cDNA or gDNA used as material had been derived from T cells, B-cell-depleted T cells, or PBMCs.

Trimming took off 5 bases at V and 0 bases at J, with 13 bases between the two ends. CDR1 and CDR2 from the germline V gene are MGHDK and SYGVNS. CDR3 length: 15 residues. How the authors handled the data: Nucleated cell counts were estimated from reference gene primer amplification. Clones were read by immunoSEQ multiplex PCR, and TCRdb kept only the in-frame ones, dropping some. D and trimming come from the DNA, and the V and J calls and clone size come from that table. Of 150,000 to 200,000 clones listed, approximately 90% are singletons. The rearrangement joins TRBV25-1 to TRBJ2-5; perhaps TRBD1 as D (5 bases). The TCR comes from a man aged 18-30 years who had recovered from COVID-19. The sequenced sample consisted of peripheral blood. The CDR3 region is CASSTPDTYQETQYF. The CDR3 bases are TGTGCCAGCAGTACCCCGGACACGTACCAAGAGACCCAGTACTTC.